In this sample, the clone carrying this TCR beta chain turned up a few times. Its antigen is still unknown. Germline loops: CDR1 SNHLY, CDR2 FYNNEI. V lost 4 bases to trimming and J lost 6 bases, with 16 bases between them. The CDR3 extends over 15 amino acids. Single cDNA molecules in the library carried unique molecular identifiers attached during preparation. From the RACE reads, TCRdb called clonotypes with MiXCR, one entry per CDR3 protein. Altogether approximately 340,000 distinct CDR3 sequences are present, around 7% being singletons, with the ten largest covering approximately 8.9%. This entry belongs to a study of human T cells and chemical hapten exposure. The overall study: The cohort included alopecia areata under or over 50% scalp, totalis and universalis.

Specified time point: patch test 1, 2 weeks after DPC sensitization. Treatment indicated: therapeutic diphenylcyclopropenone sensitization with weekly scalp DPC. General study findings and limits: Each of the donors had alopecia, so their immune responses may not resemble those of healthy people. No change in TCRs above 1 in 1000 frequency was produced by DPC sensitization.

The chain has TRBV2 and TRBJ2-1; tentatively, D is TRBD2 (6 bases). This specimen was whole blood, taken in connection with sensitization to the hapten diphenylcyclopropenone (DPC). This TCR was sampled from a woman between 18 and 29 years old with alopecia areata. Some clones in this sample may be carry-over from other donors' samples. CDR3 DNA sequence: TGTGCCAGCAGTGGGCCCCTAGCGAGGGGCAATGAGCAGTTCTTC. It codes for CASSGPLARGNEQFF.